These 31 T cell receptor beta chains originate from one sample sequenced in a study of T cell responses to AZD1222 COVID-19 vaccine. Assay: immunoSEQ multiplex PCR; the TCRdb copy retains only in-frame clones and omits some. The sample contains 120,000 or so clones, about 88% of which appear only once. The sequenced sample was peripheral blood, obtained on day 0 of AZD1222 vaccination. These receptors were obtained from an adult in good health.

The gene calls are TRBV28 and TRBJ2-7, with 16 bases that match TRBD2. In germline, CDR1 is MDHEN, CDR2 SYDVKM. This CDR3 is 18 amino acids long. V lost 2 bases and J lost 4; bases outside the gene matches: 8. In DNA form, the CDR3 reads TGTGCCAGCAGTTTAACGGGACTAGCGGGGGGGCCCCTTTACGAGCAGTACTTC. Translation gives CASSLTGLAGGPLYEQYF.

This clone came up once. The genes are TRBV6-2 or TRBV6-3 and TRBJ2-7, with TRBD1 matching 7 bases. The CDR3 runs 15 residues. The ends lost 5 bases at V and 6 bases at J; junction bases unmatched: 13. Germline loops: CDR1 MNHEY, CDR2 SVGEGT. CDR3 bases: TGTGCCAGCAGTCCCCGAGACAGGGACAAGGCCGAGCAGTACTTC. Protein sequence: CASSPRDRDKAEQYF.

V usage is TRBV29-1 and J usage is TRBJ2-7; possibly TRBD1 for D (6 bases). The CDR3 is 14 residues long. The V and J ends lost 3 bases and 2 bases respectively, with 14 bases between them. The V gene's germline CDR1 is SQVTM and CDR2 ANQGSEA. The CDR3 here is CSVDYGQGTYEQYF. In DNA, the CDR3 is TGCAGCGTTGATTATGGGCAGGGGACCTACGAGCAGTACTTC.

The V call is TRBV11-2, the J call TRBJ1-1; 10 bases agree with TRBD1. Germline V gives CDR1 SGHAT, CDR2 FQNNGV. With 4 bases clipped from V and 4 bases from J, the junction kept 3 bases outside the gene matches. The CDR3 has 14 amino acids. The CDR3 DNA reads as TGTGCCAGCAGCTACCGGGACAGGGGCACTGAAGCTTTCTTT. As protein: CASSYRDRGTEAFF. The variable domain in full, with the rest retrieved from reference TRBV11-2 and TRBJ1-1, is EAGVAQSPRYKIIEKRQSVAFWCNPISGHATLYWYQQILGQGPKLLIQFQNNGVVDDSQLPKDRFSAERLKGVDSTLKIQPAKLEDSAVYLCASSYRDRGTEAFFGQGTRLTVV.

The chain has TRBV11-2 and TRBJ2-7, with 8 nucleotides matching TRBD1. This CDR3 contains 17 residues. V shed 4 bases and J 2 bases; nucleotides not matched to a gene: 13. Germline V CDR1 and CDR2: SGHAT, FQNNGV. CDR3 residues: CASSYSRTGRVPYEQYF. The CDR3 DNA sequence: TGTGCCAGCAGCTACTCCCGGACAGGGCGTGTCCCCTACGAGCAGTACTTC.

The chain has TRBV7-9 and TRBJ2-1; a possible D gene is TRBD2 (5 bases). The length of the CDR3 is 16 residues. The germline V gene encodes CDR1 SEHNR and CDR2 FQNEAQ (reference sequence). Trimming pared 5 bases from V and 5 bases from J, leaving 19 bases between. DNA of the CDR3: TGTGCCAGCAGCCCCCGAGGCAGGAGGTTTGACAATGAGCAGTTCTTC. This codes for CASSPRGRRFDNEQFF.

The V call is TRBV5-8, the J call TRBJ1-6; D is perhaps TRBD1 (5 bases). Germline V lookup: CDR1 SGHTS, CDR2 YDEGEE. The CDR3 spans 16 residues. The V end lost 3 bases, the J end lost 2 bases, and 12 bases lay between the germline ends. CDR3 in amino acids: CASSYRSPTYNSPLHF. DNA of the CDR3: TGTGCCAGCAGCTACAGGAGTCCGACCTATAATTCACCCCTCCACTTT.

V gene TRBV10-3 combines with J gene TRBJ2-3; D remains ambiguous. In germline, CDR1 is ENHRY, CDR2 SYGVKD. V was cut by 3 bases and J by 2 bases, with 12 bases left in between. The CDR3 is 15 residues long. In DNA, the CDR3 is TGTGCCATCAGTGATCTGGGTATTGCCACAGATACGCAGTATTTT. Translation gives CAISDLGIATDTQYF.

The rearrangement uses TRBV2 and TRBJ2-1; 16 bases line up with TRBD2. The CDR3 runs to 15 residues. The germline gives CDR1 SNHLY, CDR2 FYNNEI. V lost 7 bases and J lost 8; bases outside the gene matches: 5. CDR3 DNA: TGTGCCAGCACCGGGACTAGCGGGAGGGCCGATGAGCAGTTCTTC. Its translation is CASTGTSGRADEQFF.

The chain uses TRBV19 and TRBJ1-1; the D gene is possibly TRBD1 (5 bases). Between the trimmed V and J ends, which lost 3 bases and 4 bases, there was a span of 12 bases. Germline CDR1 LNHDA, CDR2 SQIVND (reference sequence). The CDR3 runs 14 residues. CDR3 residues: CASSIVWGGTEAFF. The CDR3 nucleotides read TGTGCCAGTAGTATTGTGTGGGGCGGCACTGAAGCTTTCTTT.

The CDR3 here is CASSSRQGSVFF. Written as DNA, the CDR3 is TGTGCCAGCAGTTCCCGGCAGGGGTCTGTGTTTTTT. V is TRBV5-6 and J is TRBJ1-4; TRBD1 might be the D (6 bases). Trimming pared 5 bases from V and 15 bases from J, leaving 17 bases between. Germline loops: CDR1 SGHDT, CDR2 YYEEEE. There are 12 residues in the CDR3.

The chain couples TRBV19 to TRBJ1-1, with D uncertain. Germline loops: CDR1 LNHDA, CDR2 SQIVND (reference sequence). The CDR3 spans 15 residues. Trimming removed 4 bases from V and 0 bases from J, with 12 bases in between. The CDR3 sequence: CASSRTASLNTEAFF. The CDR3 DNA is TGTGCCAGTAGTAGAACAGCCTCTCTGAACACTGAAGCTTTCTTT.

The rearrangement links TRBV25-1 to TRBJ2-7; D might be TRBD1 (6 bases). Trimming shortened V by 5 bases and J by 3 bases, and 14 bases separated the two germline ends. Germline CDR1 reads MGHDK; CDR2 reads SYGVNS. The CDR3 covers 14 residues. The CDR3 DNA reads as TGTGCCAGCAGTTCGGACAGTTCATTCTACGAGCAGTACTTC. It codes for CASSSDSSFYEQYF.

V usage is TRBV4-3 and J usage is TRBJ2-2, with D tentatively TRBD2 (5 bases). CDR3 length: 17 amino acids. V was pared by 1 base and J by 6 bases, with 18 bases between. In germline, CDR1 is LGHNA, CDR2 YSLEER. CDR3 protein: CASSQVRPLEGAGELFF. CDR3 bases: TGCGCCAGCAGCCAAGTCCGTCCCCTCGAGGGCGCCGGGGAGCTGTTTTTT.

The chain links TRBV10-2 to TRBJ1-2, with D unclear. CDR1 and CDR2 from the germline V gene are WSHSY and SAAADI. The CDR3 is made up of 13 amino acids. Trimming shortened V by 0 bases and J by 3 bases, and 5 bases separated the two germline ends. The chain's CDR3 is CASSESNYYGYTF. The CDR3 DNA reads TGCGCCAGCAGTGAGTCGAATTACTATGGCTACACCTTC.

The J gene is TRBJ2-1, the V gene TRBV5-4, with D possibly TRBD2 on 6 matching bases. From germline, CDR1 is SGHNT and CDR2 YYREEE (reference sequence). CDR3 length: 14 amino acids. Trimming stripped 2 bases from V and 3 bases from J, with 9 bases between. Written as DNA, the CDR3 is TGTGCCAGCAGCTTTGGACTACACTACAATGAGCAGTTCTTC. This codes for CASSFGLHYNEQFF.

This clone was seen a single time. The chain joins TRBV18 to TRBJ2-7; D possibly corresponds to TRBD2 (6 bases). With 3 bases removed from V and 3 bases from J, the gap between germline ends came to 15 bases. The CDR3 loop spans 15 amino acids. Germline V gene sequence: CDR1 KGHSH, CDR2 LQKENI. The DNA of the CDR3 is TGTGCCAGCTCACCTCCCGGAGGGACGCACTACGAGCAGTACTTC. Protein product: CASSPPGGTHYEQYF.

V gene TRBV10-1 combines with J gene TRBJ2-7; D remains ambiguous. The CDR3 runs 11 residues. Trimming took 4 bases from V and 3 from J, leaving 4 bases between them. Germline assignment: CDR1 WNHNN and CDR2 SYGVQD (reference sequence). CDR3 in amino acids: CASSADYEQYF. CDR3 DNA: TGCGCCAGCAGTGCAGACTACGAGCAGTACTTC.

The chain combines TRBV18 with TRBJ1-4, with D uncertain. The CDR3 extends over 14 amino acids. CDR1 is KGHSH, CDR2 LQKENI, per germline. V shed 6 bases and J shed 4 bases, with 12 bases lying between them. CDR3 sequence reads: CASSYGSSNEKLFF. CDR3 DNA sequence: TGTGCCAGCTCGTACGGCAGTAGTAATGAAAAACTGTTTTTT.

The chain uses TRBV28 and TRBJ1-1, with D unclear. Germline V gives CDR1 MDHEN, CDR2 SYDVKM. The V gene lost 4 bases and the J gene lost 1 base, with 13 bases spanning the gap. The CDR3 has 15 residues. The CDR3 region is CASSSESRANTEAFF. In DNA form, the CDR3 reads TGTGCCAGCAGTTCTGAATCTCGGGCGAACACTGAAGCTTTCTTT.

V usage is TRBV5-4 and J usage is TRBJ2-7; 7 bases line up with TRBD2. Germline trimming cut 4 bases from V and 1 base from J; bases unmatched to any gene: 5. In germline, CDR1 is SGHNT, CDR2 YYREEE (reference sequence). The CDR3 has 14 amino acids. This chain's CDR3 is CASSRPGLSYEQYF. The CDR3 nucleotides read TGTGCCAGCAGCCGCCCGGGACTATCCTACGAGCAGTACTTC.

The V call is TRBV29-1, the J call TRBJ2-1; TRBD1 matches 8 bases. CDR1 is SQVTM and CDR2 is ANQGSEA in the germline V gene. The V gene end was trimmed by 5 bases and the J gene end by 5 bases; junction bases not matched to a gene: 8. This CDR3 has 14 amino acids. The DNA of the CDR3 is TGCAGCGTTCCCCCGGGACAGGTCAACAATGAGCAGTTCTTC. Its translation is CSVPPGQVNNEQFF.

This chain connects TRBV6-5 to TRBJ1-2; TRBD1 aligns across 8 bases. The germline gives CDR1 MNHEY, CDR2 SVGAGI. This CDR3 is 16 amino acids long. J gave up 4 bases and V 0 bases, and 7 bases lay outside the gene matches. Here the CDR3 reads CASSYSPDRVGYGYTF. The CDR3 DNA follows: TGTGCCAGCAGTTACTCCCCGGACAGGGTCGGCTATGGCTACACCTTC.

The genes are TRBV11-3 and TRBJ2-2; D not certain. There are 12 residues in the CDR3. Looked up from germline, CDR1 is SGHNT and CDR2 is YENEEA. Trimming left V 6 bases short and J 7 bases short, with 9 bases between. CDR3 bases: TGTGCCAGCAGTTCGGGTTACGGGGAGCTGTTTTTT. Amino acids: CASSSGYGELFF.

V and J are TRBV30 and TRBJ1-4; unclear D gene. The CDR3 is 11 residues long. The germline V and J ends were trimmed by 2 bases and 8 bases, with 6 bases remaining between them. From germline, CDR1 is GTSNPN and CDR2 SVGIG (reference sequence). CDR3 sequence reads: CAWSIDEKLFF. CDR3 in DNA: TGTGCCTGGAGTATAGACGAAAAACTGTTTTTT.

The CDR3, as DNA: TGTGCCAGCAGCGGGGGATACCGGGACAGGGAAAGGTACACCTTC. Its protein is CASSGGYRDRERYTF. V is TRBV5-5 and J is TRBJ1-2; 9 positions agree with TRBD1. The length of the CDR3 is 15 residues. Germline V lookup: CDR1 SGHKS, CDR2 YYEKEE (reference sequence). J lost 11 bases, V lost 4 bases, and 15 bases had no gene match.

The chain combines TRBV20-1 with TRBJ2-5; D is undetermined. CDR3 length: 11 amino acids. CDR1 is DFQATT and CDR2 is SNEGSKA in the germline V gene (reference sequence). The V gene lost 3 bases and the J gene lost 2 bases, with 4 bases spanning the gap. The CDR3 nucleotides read TGCAGTGCTAGGCCTCAAGAGACCCAGTACTTC. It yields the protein CSARPQETQYF.

The CDR3 reads CASSTEGMGNEQFF. The CDR3 bases are TGTGCCAGCAGTACGGAGGGGATGGGCAATGAGCAGTTCTTC. The rearrangement links TRBV6-6 to TRBJ2-1; weak D call: TRBD2 (6 bases). V shed 5 bases and J shed 6 bases, with 14 bases lying between them. There are 14 residues in the CDR3. In germline, CDR1 is MNHNY, CDR2 SVGAGI (reference sequence).

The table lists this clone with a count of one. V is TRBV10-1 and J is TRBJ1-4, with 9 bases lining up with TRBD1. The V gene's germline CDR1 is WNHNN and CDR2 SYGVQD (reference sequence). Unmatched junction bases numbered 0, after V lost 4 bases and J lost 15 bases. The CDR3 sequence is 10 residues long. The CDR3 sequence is CASSGDRVFF. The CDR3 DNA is TGCGCCAGCAGTGGGGACAGGGTGTTTTTT.

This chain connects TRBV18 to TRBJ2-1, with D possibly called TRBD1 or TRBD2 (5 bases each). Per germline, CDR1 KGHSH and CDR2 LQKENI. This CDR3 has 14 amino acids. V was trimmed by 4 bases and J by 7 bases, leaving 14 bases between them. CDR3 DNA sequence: TGTGCCAGCTCACGCCGGGACCGAGAGAATGAGCAGTTCTTC. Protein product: CASSRRDRENEQFF.

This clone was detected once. The DNA of the CDR3 is TGTGCCATCAGTGAGAAGAGGAACTATGGCTACACCTTC. Residues: CAISEKRNYGYTF. V gene TRBV10-3 combines with J gene TRBJ1-2; no clear D gene. Germline lookup yields CDR1 ENHRY and CDR2 SYGVKD. Trimming pared 2 bases from V and 2 bases from J, leaving 6 bases between. The CDR3 loop spans 13 amino acids.